These T cell receptor beta chains were read from a single sample in a study of post-analysis software for immune sequencing data. In TCRdb, the PCR reads were re-called with MiXCR into one record per CDR3 protein. The sample contains under 900,000 distinct CDR3 sequences, approximately 53% of which appear only once. Material: blood. The receptor set was obtained from a girl aged 5 to 17 with multiple sclerosis. CDR3s include the opening cysteine and the closing phenylalanine or tryptophan. D genes are given only for firm matches. A row's size may be missing; if present it is once, few, many or a size class.

CDR3aa | CDR3nt | d_gene | abundance | j_gene | v_gene
CASGTGVRLAGAYEQYF | TGTGCCAGCGGGACAGGGGTTCGGCTAGCGGGGGCCTACGAGCAGTACTTC | . | . | TRBJ2-7 | TRBV27
CSAPLDRPGVGYTF | TGCAGTGCCCCATTGGACAGGCCCGGGGTTGGCTACACCTTC | TRBD1 | . | TRBJ1-2 | TRBV20-1
CASSLVRQGRNEQYF | TGTGCCAGCAGCTTAGTGCGGCAGGGGAGGAACGAGCAGTACTTC | . | . | TRBJ2-7 | TRBV7-3
CASSLGQWGYGYTF | TGTGCCAGCAGCTTAGGGCAATGGGGCTATGGCTACACCTTC | . | . | TRBJ1-2 | TRBV7-2
CASRMTSVLYNEQFF | TGTGCCAGCAGGATGACTAGCGTTCTCTACAATGAGCAGTTCTTC | TRBD2 | . | TRBJ2-1 | TRBV12-3/TRBV12-4
CASSFGSGADYNEQFF | TGTGCCAGCAGTTTCGGGTCGGGGGCCGACTACAATGAGCAGTTCTTC | . | . | TRBJ2-1 | TRBV12-3/TRBV12-4
CASSLEILTGNEQFF | TGTGCCAGCAGTCTCGAGATCCTGACGGGCAATGAGCAGTTCTTC | . | . | TRBJ2-1 | TRBV6-7
CASSRQGLGRDYEQYF | TGTGCCAGCAGCCGACAGGGGCTTGGGCGGGACTACGAGCAGTACTTC | TRBD1 | . | TRBJ2-7 | TRBV7-6
CASSSEQITYSGANVLTF | TGTGCCAGCAGCTCGGAACAGATTACTTACTCTGGGGCCAACGTCCTGACTTTC | . | . | TRBJ2-6 | TRBV5-6
CASSYSPGAGGEQFF | TGTGCCAGCAGTTACTCCCCCGGGGCCGGGGGTGAGCAGTTCTTC | . | . | TRBJ2-1 | TRBV6-5
CSAREGPAYEQYF | TGCAGTGCTAGAGAGGGACCGGCCTACGAGCAGTACTTC | . | few | TRBJ2-7 | TRBV20-1
CSVRNRGLYNEQFF | TGCAGCGTTAGGAACAGGGGCCTCTACAATGAGCAGTTCTTC | TRBD1 | . | TRBJ2-1 | TRBV29-1
CASSFPSLSYNEQFF | TGTGCCAGCAGTTTCCCTAGCCTCTCCTACAATGAGCAGTTCTTC | . | once | TRBJ2-1 | TRBV12-3/TRBV12-4
CASSWGQGDGYTF | TGTGCCAGCAGCTGGGGACAGGGTGATGGCTACACCTTC | TRBD1 | . | TRBJ1-2 | TRBV7-9
CSEISGYTDTQYF | TGCAGCGAAATAAGCGGATACACAGATACGCAGTATTTT | . | few | TRBJ2-3 | TRBV29-1
CSVRGLAGGLNEQYF | TGCAGCGTTCGTGGACTAGCGGGAGGATTGAACGAGCAGTACTTC | TRBD2 | few | TRBJ2-7 | TRBV29-1
CASSQDRLDGGDEQFF | TGTGCCAGCAGCCAAGATCGACTGGACGGTGGGGATGAGCAGTTCTTC | . | . | TRBJ2-1 | TRBV4-2
CASSPKTGGRDEQYF | TGTGCCAGCAGTCCAAAAACAGGGGGTCGGGACGAGCAGTACTTC | TRBD1 | . | TRBJ2-7 | TRBV7-9
CATSSQSPGTVRWEQYF | TGTGCCACCAGCAGCCAAAGCCCCGGGACGGTGCGGTGGGAGCAGTACTTC | . | . | TRBJ2-4 | TRBV15
CASSLLAGGHNEQFF | TGTGCCAGCAGCTTACTAGCGGGGGGGCACAATGAGCAGTTCTTC | TRBD2 | few | TRBJ2-1 | TRBV6-4
CASSLAGLGYEQFF | TGTGCCAGCAGCTTAGCGGGACTAGGCTATGAGCAGTTCTTC | TRBD2 | . | TRBJ2-1 | TRBV7-2
CSASWGGRNTQYF | TGCAGTGCTAGCTGGGGAGGGAGGAATACGCAGTATTTT | TRBD2 | few | TRBJ2-3 | TRBV20-1
CASSEAGQGDEQYF | TGTGCCAGCAGTGAAGCGGGGCAGGGGGACGAGCAGTACTTC | TRBD1 | . | TRBJ2-7 | TRBV6-1
CASGSGQGGNYGYTF | TGTGCTAGTGGTTCGGGACAGGGAGGCAACTATGGCTACACCTTC | TRBD1 | . | TRBJ1-2 | TRBV12-5
CASSRVQEGYNEQFF | TGTGCCAGCAGTAGAGTCCAGGAGGGATACAATGAGCAGTTCTTC | . | . | TRBJ2-1 | TRBV12-3/TRBV12-4
CASGPHPRFTANTEAFF | TGTGCTAGTGGTCCACACCCAAGATTTACAGCGAACACTGAAGCTTTCTTT | . | . | TRBJ1-1 | TRBV12-5
CSVSRGQGYNEQFF | TGCAGCGTTTCCAGGGGACAGGGATACAATGAGCAGTTCTTC | TRBD1 | few | TRBJ2-1 | TRBV29-1
CASRPGGYGYTF | TGTGCCAGCAGGCCCGGTGGCTATGGCTACACCTTC | . | few | TRBJ1-2 | TRBV5-4
CASTTDSNTDTQYF | TGCGCCAGCACCACAGACAGTAACACAGATACGCAGTATTTT | . | . | TRBJ2-3 | TRBV5-1
CASSDQGLADTQYF | TGTGCCAGCAGCGATCAAGGACTAGCAGATACGCAGTATTTT | TRBD2 | . | TRBJ2-3 | TRBV2
CSVLPGTAWGERPTGANVLTF | TGCAGCGTCCTACCTGGGACGGCCTGGGGGGAAAGACCCACTGGGGCCAACGTCCTGACTTTC | . | few | TRBJ2-6 | TRBV29-1
CASSSQTRDYNSPLHF | TGTGCCAGCAGCTCTCAGACCAGGGACTATAATTCACCCCTCCACTTT | . | few | TRBJ1-6 | TRBV7-8
CASSFSDRGLNEQYF | TGTGCCAGCAGTTTTTCCGACCGCGGGTTGAACGAGCAGTACTTC | . | . | TRBJ2-7 | TRBV12-3/TRBV12-4
CATSRDLGVGGLKNRNEQFF | TGTGCCACCAGCAGAGATCTCGGTGTAGGGGGTCTCAAGAATCGGAATGAGCAGTTCTTC | . | . | TRBJ2-1 | TRBV15
CASSQDWVDNEAFF | TGCGCCAGCAGCCAAGATTGGGTGGATAATGAAGCTTTCTTT | . | . | TRBJ1-1 | TRBV4-1
CASRLAARGTYEQYF | TGTGCCAGCAGATTAGCAGCTCGGGGGACCTACGAGCAGTACTTC | . | . | TRBJ2-7 | TRBV7-2